The TCR beta chain under discussion was sequenced for a study of blood T cell repertoires in COVID-19. The wider study: Sites across the United States, Italy and Spain contributed samples from acute and convalescent COVID-19. T cells, B-cell-depleted T cells, or PBMCs provided the cDNA or gDNA that served as material.

V dropped 3 bases and J dropped 2 bases, with 7 bases sitting between them. The CDR3 sequence is 13 residues long. Germline loops: CDR1 SGHDT, CDR2 YYEEEE. As processed by the authors: The assay estimated nucleated cells by amplifying reference gene primers. Measured with immunoSEQ multiplex PCR; TCRdb has only the in-frame clones, and not every one. Clone size and V and J calls were adopted from that table, with D and trimming inferred from the DNA. The profile covers just under 150,000 clones, with roughly 87% appearing a single time and roughly 1% taken by the ten largest. Sequenced material: peripheral blood. The origin of this receptor is a woman between 45 and 65 years old with acute or convalescent COVID-19. This chain connects TRBV5-6 to TRBJ2-3, with D tentatively TRBD1 (5 bases). The chain's CDR3 is CASSSDTTDTQYF. The DNA of the CDR3 is TGTGCCAGCAGCTCGGACACCACAGATACGCAGTATTTT.